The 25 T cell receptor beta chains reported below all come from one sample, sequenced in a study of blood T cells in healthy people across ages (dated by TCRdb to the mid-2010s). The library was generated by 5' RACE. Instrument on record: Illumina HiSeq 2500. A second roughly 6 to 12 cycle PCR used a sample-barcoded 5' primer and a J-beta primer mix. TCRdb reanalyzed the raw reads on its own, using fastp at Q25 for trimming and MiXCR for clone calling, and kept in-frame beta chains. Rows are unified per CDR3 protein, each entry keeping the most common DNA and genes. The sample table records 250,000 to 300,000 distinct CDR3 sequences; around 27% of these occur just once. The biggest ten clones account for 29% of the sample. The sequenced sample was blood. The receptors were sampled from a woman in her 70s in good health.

The CDR3 DNA sequence: TGTGCCAGCAGCTTAGCCCATTTAGATACGCAGTATTTT. Translating gives CASSLAHLDTQYF. The genes are TRBV11-2 and TRBJ2-3; D is undetermined. CDR1 is SGHAT and CDR2 is FQNNGV in the germline V gene. V lost 1 base and J 5 bases, leaving 7 bases between the germline ends. This CDR3 has 13 residues.

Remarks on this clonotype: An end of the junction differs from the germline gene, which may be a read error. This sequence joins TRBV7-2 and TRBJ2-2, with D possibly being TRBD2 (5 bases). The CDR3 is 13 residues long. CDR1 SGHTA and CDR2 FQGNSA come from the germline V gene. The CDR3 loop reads CVSTSRAPGELFF. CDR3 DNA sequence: TGTGTCAGCACCTCGAGGGCGCCCGGGGAGCTGTTTTTT.

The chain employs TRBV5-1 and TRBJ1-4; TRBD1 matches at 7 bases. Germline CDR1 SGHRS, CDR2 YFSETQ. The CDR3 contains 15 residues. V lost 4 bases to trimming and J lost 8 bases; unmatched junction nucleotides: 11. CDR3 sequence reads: CASSLGTVQGEKLFF. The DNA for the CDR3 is TGCGCCAGCAGCCTAGGGACAGTCCAGGGGGAAAAACTGTTTTTT.

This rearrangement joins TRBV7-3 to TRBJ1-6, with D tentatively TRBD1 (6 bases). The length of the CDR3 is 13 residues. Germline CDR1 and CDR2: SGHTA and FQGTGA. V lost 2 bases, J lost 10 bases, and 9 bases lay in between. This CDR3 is CASSLEGGSPLHF. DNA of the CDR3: TGTGCCAGCAGCTTAGAGGGGGGATCACCCCTCCACTTT.

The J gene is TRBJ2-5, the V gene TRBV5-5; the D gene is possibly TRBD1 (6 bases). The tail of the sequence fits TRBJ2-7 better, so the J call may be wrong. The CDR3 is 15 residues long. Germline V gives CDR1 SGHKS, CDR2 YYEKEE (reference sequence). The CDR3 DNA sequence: TGTGCCAGCAGCTTTGGACAGTCAAGCTCCTACGAGCAGTACTTC. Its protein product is CASSFGQSSSYEQYF.

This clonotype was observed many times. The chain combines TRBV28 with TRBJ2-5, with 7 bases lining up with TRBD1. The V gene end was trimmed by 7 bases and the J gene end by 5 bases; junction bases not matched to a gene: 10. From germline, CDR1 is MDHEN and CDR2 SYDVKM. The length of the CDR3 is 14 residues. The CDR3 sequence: CASTVDRPWETQYF. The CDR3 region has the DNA TGTGCCAGCACCGTGGACAGGCCTTGGGAGACCCAGTACTTC.

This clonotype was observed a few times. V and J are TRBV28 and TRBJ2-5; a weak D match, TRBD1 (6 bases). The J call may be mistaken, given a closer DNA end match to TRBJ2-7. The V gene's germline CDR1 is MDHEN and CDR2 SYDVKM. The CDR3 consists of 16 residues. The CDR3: CASTDRPDSFNYEQYF. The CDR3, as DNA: TGTGCCAGCACCGATCGTCCGGACAGCTTTAATTACGAGCAGTACTTC.

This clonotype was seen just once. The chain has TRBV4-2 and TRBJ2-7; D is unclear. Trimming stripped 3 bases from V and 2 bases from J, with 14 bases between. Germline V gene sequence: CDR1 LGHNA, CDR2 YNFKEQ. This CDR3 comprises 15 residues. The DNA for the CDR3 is TGTGCCAGCAGCCAGGGTGACGGATACACCTACGAGCAGTACTTC. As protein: CASSQGDGYTYEQYF.

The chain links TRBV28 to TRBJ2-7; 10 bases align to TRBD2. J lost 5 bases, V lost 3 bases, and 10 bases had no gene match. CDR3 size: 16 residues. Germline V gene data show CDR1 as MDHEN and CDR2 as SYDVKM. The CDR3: CASSFIKAGGRDEQYF. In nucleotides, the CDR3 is TGTGCCAGCAGTTTTATTAAAGCGGGAGGGCGGGACGAGCAGTACTTC. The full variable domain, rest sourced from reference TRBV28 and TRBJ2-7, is DVKVTQSSRYLVKRTGEKVFLECVQDMDHENMFWYRQDPGLGLRLIYFSYDVKMKEKGDIPEGYSVSREKKERFSLILESASTNQTSMYLCASSFIKAGGRDEQYFGPGTRLTVT.

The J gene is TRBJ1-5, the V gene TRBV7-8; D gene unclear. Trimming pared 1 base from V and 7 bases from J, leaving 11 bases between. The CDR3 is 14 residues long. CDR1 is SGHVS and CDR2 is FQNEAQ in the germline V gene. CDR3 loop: CASSLESAWQPQHF. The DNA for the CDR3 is TGTGCCAGCAGCTTAGAGTCAGCCTGGCAGCCCCAGCATTTT.

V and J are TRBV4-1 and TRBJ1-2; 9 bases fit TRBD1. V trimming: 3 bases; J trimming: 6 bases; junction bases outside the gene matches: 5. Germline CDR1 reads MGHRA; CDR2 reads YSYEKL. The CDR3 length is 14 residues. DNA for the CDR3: TGCGCCAGCAGCCACCTGGGACAGGGTGATGGCTACACCTTC. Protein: CASSHLGQGDGYTF.

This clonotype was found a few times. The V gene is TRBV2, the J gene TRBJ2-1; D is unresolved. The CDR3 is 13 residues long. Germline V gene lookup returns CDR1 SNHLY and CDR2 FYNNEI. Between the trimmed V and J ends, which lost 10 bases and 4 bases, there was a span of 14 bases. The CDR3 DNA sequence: TGTGCCACCTCCAAGATTTTATACAATGAGCAGTTCTTC. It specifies CATSKILYNEQFF.

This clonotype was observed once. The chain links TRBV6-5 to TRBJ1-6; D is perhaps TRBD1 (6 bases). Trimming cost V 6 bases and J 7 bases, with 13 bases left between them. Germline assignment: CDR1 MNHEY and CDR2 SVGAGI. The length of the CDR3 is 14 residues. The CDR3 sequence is CASSIDRLNSPLHF. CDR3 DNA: TGTGCCAGCAGCATAGACAGGCTAAATTCACCCCTCCACTTT.

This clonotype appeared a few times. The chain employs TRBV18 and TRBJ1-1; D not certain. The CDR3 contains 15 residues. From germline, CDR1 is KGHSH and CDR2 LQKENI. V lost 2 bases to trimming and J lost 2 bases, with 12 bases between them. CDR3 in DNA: TGTGCCAGCTCACCAGAGGACCGGGCCAACACTGAAGCTTTCTTT. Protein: CASSPEDRANTEAFF.

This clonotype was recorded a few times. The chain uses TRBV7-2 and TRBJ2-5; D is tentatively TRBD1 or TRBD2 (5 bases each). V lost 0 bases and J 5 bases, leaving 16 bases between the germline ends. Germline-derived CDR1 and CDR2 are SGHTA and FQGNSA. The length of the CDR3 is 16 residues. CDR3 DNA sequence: TGTGCCAGCAGCTTAGCGTGGGACCACCATGGGGAGACCCAGTACTTC. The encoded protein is CASSLAWDHHGETQYF.

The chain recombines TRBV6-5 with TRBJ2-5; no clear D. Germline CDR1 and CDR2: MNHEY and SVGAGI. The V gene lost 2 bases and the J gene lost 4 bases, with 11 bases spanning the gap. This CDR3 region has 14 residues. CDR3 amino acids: CASSYEVSVETQYF. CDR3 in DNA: TGTGCCAGCAGTTACGAGGTATCGGTAGAGACCCAGTACTTC.

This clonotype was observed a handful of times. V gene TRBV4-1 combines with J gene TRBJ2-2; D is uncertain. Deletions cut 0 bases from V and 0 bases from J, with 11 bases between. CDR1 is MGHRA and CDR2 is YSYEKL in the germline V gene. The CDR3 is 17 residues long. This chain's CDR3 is CASSQDRGDTNTGELFF. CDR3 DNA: TGCGCCAGCAGCCAAGATCGCGGCGACACGAACACCGGGGAGCTGTTTTTT.

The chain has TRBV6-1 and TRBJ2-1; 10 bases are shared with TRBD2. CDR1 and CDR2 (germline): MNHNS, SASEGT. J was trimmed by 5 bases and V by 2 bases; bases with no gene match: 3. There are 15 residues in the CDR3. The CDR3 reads CASSELAGAHNEQFF. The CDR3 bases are TGTGCCAGCAGTGAACTAGCGGGAGCACACAATGAGCAGTTCTTC.

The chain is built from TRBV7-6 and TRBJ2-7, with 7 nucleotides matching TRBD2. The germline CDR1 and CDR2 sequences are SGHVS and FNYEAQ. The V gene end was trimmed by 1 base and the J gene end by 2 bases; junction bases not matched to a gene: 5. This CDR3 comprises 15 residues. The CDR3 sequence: CASSLGSGAPYEQYF. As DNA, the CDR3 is TGTGCCAGCAGCTTAGGAAGCGGGGCGCCCTACGAGCAGTACTTC.

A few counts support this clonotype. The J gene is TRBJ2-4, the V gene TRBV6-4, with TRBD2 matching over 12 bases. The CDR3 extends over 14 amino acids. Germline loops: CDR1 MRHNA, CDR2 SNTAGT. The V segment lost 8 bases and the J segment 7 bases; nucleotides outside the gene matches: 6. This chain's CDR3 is CASSLAGGLNIQYF. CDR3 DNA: TGTGCCAGCTCCCTAGCGGGAGGGTTGAACATTCAGTACTTC.

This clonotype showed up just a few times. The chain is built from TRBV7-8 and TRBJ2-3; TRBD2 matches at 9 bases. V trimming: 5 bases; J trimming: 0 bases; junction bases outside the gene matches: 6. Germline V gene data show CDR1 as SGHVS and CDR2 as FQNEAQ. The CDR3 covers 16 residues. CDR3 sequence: CASSVSTSGSTDTQYF. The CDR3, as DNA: TGTGCCAGCAGCGTCTCGACTAGCGGTAGCACAGATACGCAGTATTTT.

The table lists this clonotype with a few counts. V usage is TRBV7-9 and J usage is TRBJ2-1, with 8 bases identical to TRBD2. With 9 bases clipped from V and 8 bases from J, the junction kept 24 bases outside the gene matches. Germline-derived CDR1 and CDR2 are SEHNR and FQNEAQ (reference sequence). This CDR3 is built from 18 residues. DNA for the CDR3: TGTGCCAGTAGCATTACAGGAGTCGGGAGGGCCGGTTCCGATGAGCAGTTCTTC. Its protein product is CASSITGVGRAGSDEQFF.

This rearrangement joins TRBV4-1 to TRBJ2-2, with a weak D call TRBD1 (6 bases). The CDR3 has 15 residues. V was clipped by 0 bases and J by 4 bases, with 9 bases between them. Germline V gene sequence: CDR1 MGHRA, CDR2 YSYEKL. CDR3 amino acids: CASSQDRGRTGELFF. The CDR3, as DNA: TGCGCCAGCAGCCAAGACAGGGGTCGCACCGGGGAGCTGTTTTTT.

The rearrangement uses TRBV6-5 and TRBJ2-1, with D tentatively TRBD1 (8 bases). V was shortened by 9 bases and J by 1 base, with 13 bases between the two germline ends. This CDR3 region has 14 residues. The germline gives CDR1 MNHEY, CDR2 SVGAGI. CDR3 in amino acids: CASHRGGSYNEQFF. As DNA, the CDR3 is TGTGCCAGTCACAGGGGGGGGTCCTACAATGAGCAGTTCTTC.

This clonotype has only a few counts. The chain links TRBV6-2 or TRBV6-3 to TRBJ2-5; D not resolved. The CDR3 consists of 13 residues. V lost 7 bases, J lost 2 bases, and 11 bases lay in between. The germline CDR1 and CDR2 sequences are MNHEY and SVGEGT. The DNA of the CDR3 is TGTGCCAGCACACGTCGACGGCAAGAGACCCAGTACTTC. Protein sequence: CASTRRRQETQYF.